Reported below is one T cell receptor beta chain. Its antigen is unknown. This specimen comes from a study of cytomegalovirus exposure and HLA in healthy donors. Findings and limits, study-wide: Previous analysis showed most TCR beta V segments were productive about 87% or about 30% of the time. DRB1 had the most TCR associations and HLA-C the fewest, a later analysis found, with rates varying by HLA locus. Some public TCRs appeared in many individuals, while most sequences were rare.

Primers for the PCR totalled 60 Vbeta and 13 Jbeta. Measured with immunoSEQ multiplex PCR; TCRdb has only the in-frame clones, and not every one. This sample carries some 150,000 clones, with around 2.2% going to the ten biggest clones. The CDR3 is 16 residues long. Germline V CDR1 and CDR2: LNHDA, SQIVND (reference sequence). Trimming cost V 9 bases and J 4 bases; bases outside gene matches: 9. The V call is TRBV19, the J call TRBJ2-2; TRBD2 agrees at 12 bases. Input material: PBMCs. The receptor's source is a woman younger than 30 in good health and CMV-seronegative. The DNA for the CDR3 is TGTGCCAGCCTACTAGCGGGAGGATCCAGCACCGGGGAGCTGTTTTTT. Amino acids: CASLLAGGSSTGELFF.